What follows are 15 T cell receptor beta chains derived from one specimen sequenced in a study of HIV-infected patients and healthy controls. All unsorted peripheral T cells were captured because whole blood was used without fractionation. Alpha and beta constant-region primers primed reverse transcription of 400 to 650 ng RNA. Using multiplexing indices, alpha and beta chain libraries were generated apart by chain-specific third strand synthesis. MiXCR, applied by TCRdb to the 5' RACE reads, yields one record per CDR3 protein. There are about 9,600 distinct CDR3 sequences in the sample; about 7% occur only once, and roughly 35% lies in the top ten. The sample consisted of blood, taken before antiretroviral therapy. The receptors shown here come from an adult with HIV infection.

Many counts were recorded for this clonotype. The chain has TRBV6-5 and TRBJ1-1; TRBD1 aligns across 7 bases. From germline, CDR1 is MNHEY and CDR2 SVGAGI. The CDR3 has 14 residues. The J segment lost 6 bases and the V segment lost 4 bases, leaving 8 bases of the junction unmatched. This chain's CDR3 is CASSSSGGRAEAFF. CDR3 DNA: TGTGCCAGCAGTTCTTCAGGGGGGCGGGCTGAAGCTTTCTTT.

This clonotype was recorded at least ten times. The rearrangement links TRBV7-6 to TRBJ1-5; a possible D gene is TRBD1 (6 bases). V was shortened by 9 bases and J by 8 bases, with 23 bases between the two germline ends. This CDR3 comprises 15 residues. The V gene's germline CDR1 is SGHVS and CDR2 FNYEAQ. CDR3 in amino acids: CARASRGKDEEPQHF. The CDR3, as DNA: TGTGCCAGGGCGAGCAGGGGAAAGGACGAGGAGCCCCAGCATTTT. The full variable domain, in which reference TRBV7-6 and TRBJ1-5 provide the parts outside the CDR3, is GAGVSQSPRYKVTKRGQDVALRCDPISGHVSLYWYRQALGQGPEFLTYFNYEAQQDKSGLPNDRFSAERPEGSISTLTIQRTEQRDSAMYRCARASRGKDEEPQHFGDGTRLSIL.

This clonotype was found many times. The CDR3 sequence is CASYYGYTF. The CDR3 DNA follows: TGTGCCAGTTACTATGGCTACACCTTC. V is TRBV6-1 and J is TRBJ1-2; D uncertain. Trimming pared 9 bases from V and 3 bases from J, leaving 2 bases between. The CDR3 length is 9 residues. Germline CDR1 and CDR2: MNHNS and SASEGT.

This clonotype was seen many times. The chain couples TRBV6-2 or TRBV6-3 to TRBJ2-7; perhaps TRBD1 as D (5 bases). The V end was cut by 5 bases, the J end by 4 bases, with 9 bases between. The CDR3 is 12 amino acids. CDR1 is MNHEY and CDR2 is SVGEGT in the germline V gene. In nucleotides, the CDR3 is TGTGCCAGCAGTGCCGACAGATACGAGCAGTACTTC. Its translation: CASSADRYEQYF.

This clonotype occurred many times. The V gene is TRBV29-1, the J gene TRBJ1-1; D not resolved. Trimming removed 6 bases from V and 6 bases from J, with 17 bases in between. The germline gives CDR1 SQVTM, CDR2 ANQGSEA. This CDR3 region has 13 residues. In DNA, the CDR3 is TGCAGCGTCGGCTTCTGGGATTCGGCTGAAGCTTTCTTT. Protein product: CSVGFWDSAEAFF.

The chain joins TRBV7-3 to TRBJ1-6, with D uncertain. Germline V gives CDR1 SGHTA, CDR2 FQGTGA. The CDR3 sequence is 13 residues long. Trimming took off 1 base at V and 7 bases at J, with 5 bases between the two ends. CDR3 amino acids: CASSLIFNSPLHF. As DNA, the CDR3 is TGTGCCAGCAGCTTAATATTCAATTCACCCCTCCACTTT.

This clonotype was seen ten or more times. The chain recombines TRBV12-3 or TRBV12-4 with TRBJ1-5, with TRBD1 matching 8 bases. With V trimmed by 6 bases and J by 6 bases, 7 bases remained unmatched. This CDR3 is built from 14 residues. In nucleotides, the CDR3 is TGTGCCAGCAGCTGGACAGGGAGCGGTCAGCCCCAGCATTTT. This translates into CASSWTGSGQPQHF.

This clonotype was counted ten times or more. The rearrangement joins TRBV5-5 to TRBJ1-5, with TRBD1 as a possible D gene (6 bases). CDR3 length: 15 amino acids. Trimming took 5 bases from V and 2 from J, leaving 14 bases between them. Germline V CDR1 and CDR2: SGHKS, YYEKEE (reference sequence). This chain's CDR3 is CASSRRGDGNQPQHF. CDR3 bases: TGTGCCAGCAGTAGGAGGGGGGATGGCAATCAGCCCCAGCATTTT.

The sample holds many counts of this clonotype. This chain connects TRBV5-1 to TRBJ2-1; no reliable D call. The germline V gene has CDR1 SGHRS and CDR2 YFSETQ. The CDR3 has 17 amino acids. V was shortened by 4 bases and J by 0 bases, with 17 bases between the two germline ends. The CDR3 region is CASSDSPSQSSYNEQFF. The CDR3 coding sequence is TGCGCCAGCAGCGATAGTCCCAGTCAAAGCTCCTACAATGAGCAGTTCTTC.

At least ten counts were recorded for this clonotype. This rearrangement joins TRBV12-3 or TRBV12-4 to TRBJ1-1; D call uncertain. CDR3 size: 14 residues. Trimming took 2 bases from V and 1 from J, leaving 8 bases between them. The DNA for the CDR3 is TGTGCCAGCAGTTTATACAGCCCGAACACTGAAGCTTTCTTT. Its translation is CASSLYSPNTEAFF.

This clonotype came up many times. The CDR3 protein is CATSGTSGALEQFF. In DNA, the CDR3 is TGTGCCACCAGTGGGACTAGCGGGGCCCTGGAGCAGTTCTTC. The V call is TRBV24-1, the J call TRBJ2-1, with 12 bases identical to TRBD2. This CDR3 contains 14 residues. V dropped 5 bases and J dropped 10; count of bases not matched to a gene: 5. Germline assignment: CDR1 KGHDR and CDR2 SFDVKD.

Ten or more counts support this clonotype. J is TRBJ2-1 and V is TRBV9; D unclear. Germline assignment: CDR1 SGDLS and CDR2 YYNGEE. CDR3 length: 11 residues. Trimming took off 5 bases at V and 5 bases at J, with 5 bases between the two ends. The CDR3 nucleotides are TGTGCCAGCAGTTATAACAATGAGCAGTTCTTC. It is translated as CASSYNNEQFF.

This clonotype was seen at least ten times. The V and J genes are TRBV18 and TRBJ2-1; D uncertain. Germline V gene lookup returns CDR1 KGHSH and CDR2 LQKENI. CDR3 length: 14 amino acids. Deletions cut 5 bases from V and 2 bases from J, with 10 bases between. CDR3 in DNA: TGTGCCAGCTCAGCCGCGGCGGCCTACAATGAGCAGTTCTTC. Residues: CASSAAAAYNEQFF. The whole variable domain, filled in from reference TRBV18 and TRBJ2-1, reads NAGVMQNPRHLVRRRGQEARLRCSPMKGHSHVYWYRQLPEEGLKFMVYLQKENIIDESGMPKERFSAEFPKEGPSILRIQQVVRGDSAAYFCASSAAAAYNEQFFGPGTRLTVL.

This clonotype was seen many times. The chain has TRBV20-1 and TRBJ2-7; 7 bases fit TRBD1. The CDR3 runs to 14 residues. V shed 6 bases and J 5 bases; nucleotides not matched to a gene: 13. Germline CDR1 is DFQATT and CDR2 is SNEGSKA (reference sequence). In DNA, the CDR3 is TGCAGTGCCCTACGACAGGGCCTCGGGCACGAGCAGTACTTC. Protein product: CSALRQGLGHEQYF.

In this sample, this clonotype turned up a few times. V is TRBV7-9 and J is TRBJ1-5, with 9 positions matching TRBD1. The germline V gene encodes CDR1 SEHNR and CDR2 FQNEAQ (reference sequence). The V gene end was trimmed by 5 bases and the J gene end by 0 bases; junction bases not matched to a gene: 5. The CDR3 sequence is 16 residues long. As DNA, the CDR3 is TGTGCCAGCAGCCATGGGACAGGGCCTAGCAATCAGCCCCAGCATTTT. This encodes CASSHGTGPSNQPQHF.